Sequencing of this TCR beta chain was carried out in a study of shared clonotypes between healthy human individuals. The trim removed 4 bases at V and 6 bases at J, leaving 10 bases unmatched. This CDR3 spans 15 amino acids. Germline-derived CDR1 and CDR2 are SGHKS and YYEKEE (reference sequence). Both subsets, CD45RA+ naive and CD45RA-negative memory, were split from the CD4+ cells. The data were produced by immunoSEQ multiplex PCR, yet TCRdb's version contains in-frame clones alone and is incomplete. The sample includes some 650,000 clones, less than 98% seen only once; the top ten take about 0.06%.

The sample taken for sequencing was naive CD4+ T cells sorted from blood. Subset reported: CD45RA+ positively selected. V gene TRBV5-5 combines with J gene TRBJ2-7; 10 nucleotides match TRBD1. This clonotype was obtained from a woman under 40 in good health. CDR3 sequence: CASSPRTGGGAEQYF. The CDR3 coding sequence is TGTGCCAGCAGCCCACGGACAGGGGGTGGTGCCGAGCAGTACTTC. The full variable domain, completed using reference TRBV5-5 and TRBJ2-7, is DAGVTQSPTHLIKTRGQQVTLRCSPISGHKSVSWYQQVLGQGPQFIFQYYEKEERGRGNFPDRFSARQFPNYSSELNVNALLLGDSALYLCASSPRTGGGAEQYFGPGTRLTVT.